The 5 T cell receptor beta chains listed next were all sequenced from one sample in a study of CD4 T cells in relation to SARS-CoV-2 and coronaviruses. Before the COVID-19 pandemic, during about 2010-2019, CD4+ T cells were taken from unexposed donors. Profiled with immunoSEQ multiplex PCR; TCRdb holds only in-frame clones, not every one. Counted here are around 65,000 clones, 87% occurring once; the ten biggest clones make up over 1.5%. Material for sequencing was memory CD4+ T cells from PBMCs. The receptors derive from a human donor in good health.

The chain carries TRBV18 and TRBJ2-1, with TRBD1 as a possible D gene (5 bases). Trimming pared 3 bases from V and 9 bases from J, leaving 12 bases between. The CDR3 covers 13 residues. Germline loops: CDR1 KGHSH, CDR2 LQKENI. The CDR3 is CASSPPGLSEQFF. CDR3 bases: TGTGCCAGCTCACCTCCAGGGTTGAGTGAGCAGTTCTTC.

This clone was seen only once. V is TRBV7-9 and J is TRBJ2-4; tentatively, D is TRBD1 or TRBD2 (6 bases each). In germline, CDR1 is SEHNR, CDR2 FQNEAQ (reference sequence). The length of the CDR3 is 13 residues. V shed 1 base and J shed 10 bases, with 11 bases lying between them. Written as DNA, the CDR3 is TGTGCCAGCAGCTTAGGCGGGACACAGATTCAGTACTTC. It encodes CASSLGGTQIQYF.

The J gene is TRBJ2-2, the V gene TRBV2, with D tentatively TRBD1 (6 bases). Trimming stripped 6 bases from V and 2 bases from J, with 19 bases between. The CDR3 runs to 17 residues. Per the germline V gene, CDR1 is SNHLY and CDR2 is FYNNEI. CDR3 coding DNA: TGTGCCAGCAGCTTAACCGGACAGACCTACAACACCGGGGAGCTGTTTTTT. As protein: CASSLTGQTYNTGELFF.

The chain recombines TRBV27 with TRBJ2-5; 8 nucleotides line up with TRBD1. The CDR3 consists of 14 residues. The V gene end was trimmed by 4 bases and the J gene end by 4 bases; junction bases not matched to a gene: 5. Germline-derived CDR1 and CDR2 are MNHEY and SMNVEV (reference sequence). The chain's CDR3 is CASSSAGGVETQYF. The CDR3 DNA reads TGTGCCAGCAGTTCGGCAGGGGGCGTAGAGACCCAGTACTTC.

The chain couples TRBV27 to TRBJ1-6; D ambiguous. This CDR3 region has 14 residues. Germline CDR1 MNHEY, CDR2 SMNVEV (reference sequence). V shed 7 bases and J shed 0 bases, with 7 bases lying between them. CDR3 nucleotide sequence: TGTGCCAGCACCCCGGGCTCCTATAATTCACCCCTCCACTTT. Residues: CASTPGSYNSPLHF.